The 8 T cell receptor beta chains listed next were all sequenced from one sample in a study of shared clonotypes between healthy human individuals. Naive CD8 cells were CD45RO-negative, positively selected for CCR7, excluding terminally differentiated effector memory CD45RA+ cells. Method: immunoSEQ multiplex PCR; TCRdb's copy keeps in-frame clones and lacks some. This sample has roughly 2.1 million clones; more than 85% occur once, and the top ten carry under 2%. The sample was naive CD8+ T cells from PBMCs. These receptors all stem from a man aged 18 to 35 in good health. Some clones in this sample may be carry-over from other donors' samples.

The gene calls are TRBV29-1 and TRBJ1-1; 9 positions match TRBD1. The CDR3 is 16 amino acids. Unmatched junction bases numbered 16, after V lost 6 bases and J lost 5 bases. Germline values: CDR1 SQVTM, CDR2 ANQGSEA. CDR3 sequence reads: CSVDRDRDTPRTEAFF. For the CDR3, the DNA is TGCAGCGTCGACCGGGACAGGGACACCCCGAGGACTGAAGCTTTCTTT. The whole variable domain, filled in from reference TRBV29-1 and TRBJ1-1, reads SAVISQKPSRDICQRGTSLTIQCQVDSQVTMMFWYRQQPGQSLTLIATANQGSEATYESGFVIDKFPISRPNLTFSTLTVSNMSPEDSSIYLCSVDRDRDTPRTEAFFGQGTRLTVV.

This chain joins TRBV15 and TRBJ1-4; TRBD1 agrees at 8 bases. The CDR3 has 16 amino acids. Germline V lookup: CDR1 LNHNV, CDR2 YYDKDF (reference sequence). After removal of 4 bases from V and 7 bases from J, the junction contained 11 bases not matched to a gene. Here the CDR3 DNA reads TGTGCCACCAGCACGGACGAACAGGGGGGCGTTGAAAAACTGTTTTTT. As protein: CATSTDEQGGVEKLFF.

The V gene is TRBV11-2, the J gene TRBJ2-7; either TRBD1 or TRBD2 may fit D (5 bases each). The germline CDR1 and CDR2 sequences are SGHAT and FQNNGV. The CDR3 totals 14 residues. V dropped 3 bases and J dropped 6 bases, with 15 bases sitting between them. The CDR3 bases are TGTGCCAGCAGCTTCCCCGAGGGGCGGGTCGAGCAGTACTTC. Translation: CASSFPEGRVEQYF.

The CDR3 loop is CASSQVRVRESNNEQFF. The CDR3, as DNA: TGTGCCAGCAGCCAAGTTAGGGTGCGGGAGTCTAACAATGAGCAGTTCTTC. The chain is built from TRBV4-2 and TRBJ2-1, with 7 bases matching TRBD2. Trimming removed 1 base from V and 5 bases from J; junction bases left unmatched: 11. The germline V gene encodes CDR1 LGHNA and CDR2 YNFKEQ. This CDR3 has 17 residues.

The rearrangement links TRBV7-9 to TRBJ2-3; 7 nucleotides match TRBD2. The CDR3 is 14 residues long. Germline values: CDR1 SEHNR, CDR2 FQNEAQ (reference sequence). V gave up 1 base and J gave up 8 bases; unmatched junction bases: 6. Here the CDR3 reads CASSLGGERGTQYF. Written as DNA, the CDR3 is TGTGCCAGCAGCTTAGGAGGTGAGCGGGGTACGCAGTATTTT.

This clone was seen just once. This rearrangement joins TRBV19 to TRBJ2-1; TRBD1 aligns across 8 bases. Per germline, CDR1 LNHDA and CDR2 SQIVND (reference sequence). V lost 3 bases, J lost 8 bases, and 12 bases stayed unmatched. The CDR3 extends over 16 amino acids. The CDR3 spells CASSIFLQGAMDEQFF. The CDR3, as DNA: TGTGCCAGTAGTATTTTCCTCCAGGGGGCAATGGATGAGCAGTTCTTC.

In this sample, this clone turned up once. The chain carries TRBV28 and TRBJ1-1; D gene unclear. The CDR3 covers 14 residues. The V end was cut by 1 base, the J end by 5 bases, with 11 bases between. Germline CDR1 and CDR2: MDHEN and SYDVKM. CDR3 protein: CASSLLLPGTEAFF. CDR3 coding DNA: TGTGCCAGCAGTTTATTACTACCGGGGACTGAAGCTTTCTTT.

This clone was counted a single time. The chain carries TRBV4-2 and TRBJ2-7; TRBD2 aligns across 13 bases. Losses at the gene ends were 1 base for V and 2 bases for J; bases not matched to a gene: 2. The CDR3 has 16 residues. The V gene's germline CDR1 is LGHNA and CDR2 YNFKEQ. For the CDR3, the DNA is TGTGCCAGCAGCCAAGCGGGACTAGCGGGGACCTACGAGCAGTACTTC. Translating gives CASSQAGLAGTYEQYF.